Listed below are T cell receptor beta chains from one sample, sequenced in a study of T cell responses to AZD1222 COVID-19 vaccine. The data were produced by immunoSEQ multiplex PCR, yet TCRdb's version contains in-frame clones alone and is incomplete. Of around 94,000 clones listed, approximately 90% were seen once; the top ten hold around 21%. The sequenced sample was peripheral blood, obtained on day 0 of AZD1222 vaccination. The receptors shown here come from an adult in good health. The CDR3 runs from the conserved cysteine through the conserved F or W. D genes are given only for firm matches. Not all rows give a size; the values are once, few, many and, for expanded clones, a class.

>TRBV4-3|TRBJ1-1|-|14|-
CASSQDVGSTEAFF
TGCGCCAGCAGCCAAGATGTGGGGTCCACTGAAGCTTTCTTT
>TRBV18|TRBJ2-7|-|15|-
CASSPQGAVSYEQYF
TGTGCCAGCTCACCACAAGGAGCGGTCTCCTACGAGCAGTACTTC
>TRBV7-3|TRBJ2-1|-|13|-
CASSLMGTNEQFF
TGTGCCAGCAGCTTAATGGGAACCAATGAGCAGTTCTTC
>TRBV19|TRBJ2-7|-|15|TRBD1
CASSSPGTGVNEQYF
TGTGCCAGTAGTTCACCCGGGACAGGGGTCAACGAGCAGTACTTC
>TRBV29-1|TRBJ2-7|-|14|TRBD2
CSVEEGGSSYEQYF
TGCAGCGTTGAAGAGGGCGGGAGCTCCTACGAGCAGTACTTC
>TRBV19|TRBJ2-3|-|17|TRBD2
CASSPGLAGSGTDTQYF
TGTGCCAGTAGTCCAGGACTAGCGGGAAGTGGCACAGATACGCAGTATTTT
>TRBV28|TRBJ1-2|-|14|-
CASSSPPGRAGYTF
TGTGCCAGCAGTTCTCCTCCGGGAAGGGCTGGCTACACCTTC
>TRBV2|TRBJ2-5|-|14|-
CASSKWGRRETQYF
TGTGCCAGCAGTAAGTGGGGGCGCAGAGAGACCCAGTACTTC
>TRBV6-6|TRBJ2-2|-|13|TRBD2
CASRAGYTGELFF
TGTGCCAGCAGAGCGGGGTACACCGGGGAGCTGTTTTTT
>TRBV5-1|TRBJ1-1|few|14|-
CASSLAPPNTEAFF
TGCGCCAGCAGCTTGGCACCCCCGAACACTGAAGCTTTCTTT
>TRBV7-8|TRBJ2-2|once|16|-
CASSLLEGVNTGELFF
TGTGCCAGCAGCTTACTGGAAGGGGTGAACACCGGGGAGCTGTTTTTT
>TRBV28|TRBJ1-5|-|14|-
CASSPTQGWQPQHF
TGTGCCAGCAGTCCAACACAGGGATGGCAGCCCCAGCATTTT
>TRBV18|TRBJ2-5|-|14|-
CASSPGSRVGTQYF
TGTGCCAGCTCACCAGGTTCCAGGGTGGGGACCCAGTACTTC
>TRBV24-1|TRBJ2-1|-|18|-
CATSVPSKGLSSYNEQFF
TGTGCCACCAGTGTCCCTTCGAAGGGGTTGAGCTCCTACAATGAGCAGTTCTTC
>TRBV5-1|TRBJ2-5|-|15|-
CASSSLGDRRETQYF
TGCGCCAGCAGCTCGCTAGGGGATCGGCGAGAGACCCAGTACTTC
>TRBV6-6|TRBJ1-1|-|13|TRBD1
CASIGTAFTEAFF
TGTGCCAGCATCGGGACAGCCTTCACTGAAGCTTTCTTT
>TRBV5-4|TRBJ1-1|-|16|-
CASSPQVGIMNTEAFF
TGTGCCAGCAGCCCCCAAGTCGGAATAATGAACACTGAAGCTTTCTTT
>TRBV7-2|TRBJ2-3|-|13|-
CASSLTRADTQYF
TGTGCCAGCAGCTTAACCCGGGCTGATACGCAGTATTTT
>TRBV4-3|TRBJ2-6|-|15|-
CASSQGEAGANVLTF
TGCGCCAGCAGCCAGGGAGAAGCGGGGGCCAACGTCCTGACTTTC
>TRBV7-8|TRBJ1-1|-|16|TRBD1
CASSLLPGQGRTEAFF
TGTGCCAGCAGCTTACTGCCGGGACAGGGGAGGACTGAAGCTTTCTTT
>TRBV28|TRBJ1-5|-|13|TRBD1
CASKQGGNQPQHF
TGTGCCAGCAAGCAGGGGGGCAATCAGCCCCAGCATTTT
>TRBV27|TRBJ1-4|-|13|-
CASSIGGAGKLFF
TGTGCCAGCTCTATAGGGGGGGCAGGAAAACTGTTTTTT
>TRBV19|TRBJ2-1|-|16|TRBD2
CASSSDTSGRVNEQFF
TGTGCCAGTAGTAGCGATACTAGCGGGAGGGTTAATGAGCAGTTCTTC
>TRBV3-1/TRBV3-2|TRBJ1-2|once|12|TRBD1
CASSETGYGYTF
TGTGCCAGCAGTGAGACAGGGTATGGCTACACCTTC
>TRBV7-2|TRBJ1-5|-|13|-
CASSPTGSEPQHF
TGTGCCAGCAGCCCGACCGGGTCTGAGCCCCAGCATTTT
>TRBV18|TRBJ1-1|-|14|-
CASSPPPGVTEAFF
TGTGCCAGCTCACCACCGCCAGGCGTAACTGAAGCTTTCTTT
>TRBV6-5|TRBJ2-3|-|15|-
CASRRGVLQTDTQYF
TGTGCCAGCAGGCGGGGAGTCCTACAGACAGATACGCAGTATTTT
>TRBV2|TRBJ2-1|-|12|-
CAGGLDYNEQFF
TGTGCCGGAGGACTGGACTACAATGAGCAGTTCTTC
>TRBV7-9|TRBJ1-2|once|13|TRBD1
CASSPYPTGGYTF
TGTGCCAGCAGCCCTTACCCGACAGGGGGCTACACCTTC
>TRBV10-3|TRBJ1-1|-|14|-
CAITPGRENTEAFF
TGTGCCATCACCCCGGGACGGGAGAACACTGAAGCTTTCTTT
>TRBV9|TRBJ2-3|-|14|TRBD2
CASSGGLAQDTQYF
TGTGCCAGCAGCGGGGGACTAGCGCAAGATACGCAGTATTTT
>TRBV4-1|TRBJ2-7|-|17|TRBD1
CASSQYTGQGRSYEQYF
TGCGCCAGCAGCCAATACACGGGACAGGGGCGCTCCTACGAGCAGTACTTC
>TRBV28|TRBJ1-3|-|15|-
CASTLQLGTGNTIYF
TGTGCCAGCACCTTACAGCTGGGAACTGGAAACACCATATATTTT
>TRBV5-6|TRBJ2-7|once|15|TRBD2
CASSLGLAGTYEQYF
TGTGCCAGCAGCCTAGGACTAGCGGGGACCTACGAGCAGTACTTC
>TRBV25-1|TRBJ1-6|-|14|-
CASSDFTRLSPLHF
TGTGCCAGCAGTGACTTTACCAGGCTTTCACCCCTCCACTTT
>TRBV6-2/TRBV6-3|TRBJ1-4|-|14|TRBD1
CASSSGQTNEKLFF
TGTGCCAGCAGTTCGGGACAGACGAATGAAAAACTGTTTTTT
>TRBV6-5|TRBJ2-2|-|13|-
CASEAANTGELFF
TGTGCCAGCGAGGCGGCGAACACCGGGGAGCTGTTTTTT
>TRBV7-9|TRBJ2-5|-|13|-
CASSSHGQETQYF
TGTGCCAGCAGCTCCCACGGGCAAGAGACCCAGTACTTC
>TRBV27|TRBJ2-7|-|13|-
CASSFHGSHEQYF
TGTGCCAGCAGTTTTCACGGTTCCCACGAGCAGTACTTC
>TRBV28|TRBJ1-5|-|15|-
CASSLARRGYQPQHF
TGTGCCAGCAGTTTAGCCAGGAGAGGCTATCAGCCCCAGCATTTT
>TRBV7-9|TRBJ1-2|-|15|TRBD1
CASSPAGTGDYGYTF
TGTGCCAGCAGCCCGGCCGGGACAGGGGACTATGGCTACACCTTC
>TRBV4-1|TRBJ2-7|-|15|-
CASSQELINSYEQYF
TGCGCCAGCAGCCAAGAACTTATAAACTCCTACGAGCAGTACTTC
>TRBV9|TRBJ1-6|once|14|-
CASSVEPDNSPLHF
TGTGCCAGCAGCGTAGAACCAGATAATTCACCCCTCCACTTT
>TRBV5-4|TRBJ1-1|few|14|-
CASSYRALSTEAFF
TGTGCCAGCAGCTACAGGGCTTTGAGCACTGAAGCTTTCTTT
>TRBV2|TRBJ1-3|-|14|TRBD1
CASSRTGASDTIYF
TGTGCCAGCAGCCGGACAGGGGCCTCGGACACCATATATTTT
>TRBV7-2|TRBJ1-6|-|14|-
CASSLVGEGPPLHF
TGTGCCAGCAGCCTTGTGGGTGAGGGACCACCCCTCCACTTT
>TRBV15|TRBJ1-1|-|15|-
CATSRGRGGGTEAFF
TGTGCCACCAGCAGAGGGCGTGGGGGGGGGACTGAAGCTTTCTTT
>TRBV2|TRBJ1-5|-|14|-
CASSEAYSNQPQHF
TGTGCCAGCAGTGAGGCCTATAGCAATCAGCCCCAGCATTTT
>TRBV28|TRBJ1-1|-|14|-
CASSLVQVLTEAFF
TGTGCCAGCAGTTTAGTACAGGTTTTAACTGAAGCTTTCTTT
>TRBV9|TRBJ2-1|-|11|-
CASQSGGEQFF
TGTGCCAGCCAGTCGGGCGGCGAGCAGTTCTTC
>TRBV7-9|TRBJ2-1|-|11|-
CARGLYNEQFF
TGTGCCAGGGGCCTCTACAATGAGCAGTTCTTC
>TRBV7-2|TRBJ2-7|-|15|TRBD1
CASSSPGRGRGEQYF
TGTGCCAGCAGCTCCCCGGGCAGGGGGCGAGGCGAGCAGTACTTC